The rows below give T cell receptor beta chains drawn from one sample of a study of T cell responses to AZD1222 COVID-19 vaccine. Libraries were prepared by immunoSEQ multiplex PCR; TCRdb keeps only in-frame clonotypes and omits some of them. The table has around 150,000 clones, roughly 92% seen once. The specimen comprised peripheral blood, sampled on day 0 of AZD1222 vaccination. The source is an adult in good health. CDR3s include the opening cysteine and the closing phenylalanine or tryptophan. Fields, in order: D gene, clone size, J gene, V gene, CDR3 DNA, CDR3 protein. A D gene is named only where the DNA matches it firmly. Size tells how often a clone was seen (once, few, many) or the class of an expanded clone, and some rows leave it out.

d_gene: .
abundance: .
j_gene: TRBJ2-3
v_gene: TRBV7-8
CDR3nt: TGTGCCAGCAGCTTAACCGGGACAGATACGCAGTATTTT
CDR3aa: CASSLTGTDTQYF

d_gene: .
abundance: .
j_gene: TRBJ1-3
v_gene: TRBV7-9
CDR3nt: TGTGCCAGCAGCTTCGGGGTTCTTTCTGGAAACACCATATATTTT
CDR3aa: CASSFGVLSGNTIYF

d_gene: TRBD1
abundance: .
j_gene: TRBJ2-7
v_gene: TRBV19
CDR3nt: TGTGCCAGTAGTAGCGGGACAGGTCTTTACGAGCAGTACTTC
CDR3aa: CASSSGTGLYEQYF

d_gene: TRBD2
abundance: .
j_gene: TRBJ2-7
v_gene: TRBV7-8
CDR3nt: TGTGCCAGCAGCTTATCCCCAGCGGGAACCTACGAGCAGTACTTC
CDR3aa: CASSLSPAGTYEQYF

d_gene: TRBD1
abundance: .
j_gene: TRBJ1-1
v_gene: TRBV6-5
CDR3nt: TGTGCCAGCAGTTACGGGACAGGCACTGAAGCTTTCTTT
CDR3aa: CASSYGTGTEAFF

d_gene: .
abundance: .
j_gene: TRBJ2-4
v_gene: TRBV25-1
CDR3nt: TGTGCCAGCAGAGCGGCTAGCTCCAACATTCAGTACTTC
CDR3aa: CASRAASSNIQYF

d_gene: .
abundance: .
j_gene: TRBJ1-1
v_gene: TRBV28
CDR3nt: TGTGCCAGCAGTTTTCGCATGAACACTGAAGCTTTCTTT
CDR3aa: CASSFRMNTEAFF

d_gene: .
abundance: .
j_gene: TRBJ1-2
v_gene: TRBV11-2
CDR3nt: TGTGCCAGCAGCACCCCAGGGGAGGGAAGAAAGGCTAACTATGGCTACACCTTC
CDR3aa: CASSTPGEGRKANYGYTF

d_gene: .
abundance: .
j_gene: TRBJ1-1
v_gene: TRBV5-1
CDR3nt: TGCGCCAGCAGCGGGGAACTCGGGAACACTGAAGCTTTCTTT
CDR3aa: CASSGELGNTEAFF

d_gene: TRBD2
abundance: few
j_gene: TRBJ2-7
v_gene: TRBV4-1
CDR3nt: TGCGCCAGCAGCCAGACTCCGGGACTAGCGGGTTCCTACGAGCAGTACTTC
CDR3aa: CASSQTPGLAGSYEQYF

d_gene: TRBD1
abundance: .
j_gene: TRBJ1-6
v_gene: TRBV27
CDR3nt: TGTGCCAGCAGGCCCGGGACAGCAAATTCACCCCTCCACTTT
CDR3aa: CASRPGTANSPLHF

d_gene: .
abundance: .
j_gene: TRBJ1-2
v_gene: TRBV9
CDR3nt: TGTGCCAGCACCCTCGAGTTGGGGGGCGCCGGCTACACCTTC
CDR3aa: CASTLELGGAGYTF

d_gene: TRBD2
abundance: .
j_gene: TRBJ2-7
v_gene: TRBV12-3/TRBV12-4
CDR3nt: TGTGCCAGCAGTGCGACTAGCGCCACCGAGCAGTACTTC
CDR3aa: CASSATSATEQYF

d_gene: .
abundance: once
j_gene: TRBJ1-5
v_gene: TRBV6-5
CDR3nt: TGTGCCAGCAGACAGGACACTAGCAATCAGCCCCAGCATTTT
CDR3aa: CASRQDTSNQPQHF

d_gene: TRBD1
abundance: .
j_gene: TRBJ2-7
v_gene: TRBV7-9
CDR3nt: TGTGCCAGCAGTTTTCGGGACAGGGCCTACGAGCAGTACTTC
CDR3aa: CASSFRDRAYEQYF

d_gene: TRBD2
abundance: .
j_gene: TRBJ2-2
v_gene: TRBV12-5
CDR3nt: TGTGCTAGTGGTTTAAGAGCGGGGGCGAACACCGGGGAGCTGTTTTTT
CDR3aa: CASGLRAGANTGELFF

d_gene: TRBD1
abundance: once
j_gene: TRBJ2-5
v_gene: TRBV7-3
CDR3nt: TGTGCCAGCAGCGTCAGGGGGCAGGGGGAGACCCAGTACTTC
CDR3aa: CASSVRGQGETQYF

d_gene: .
abundance: .
j_gene: TRBJ1-2
v_gene: TRBV6-1
CDR3nt: TGTGCCAGCAGAGAAGACTCCTTCAGCTATGGCTACACCTTC
CDR3aa: CASREDSFSYGYTF

d_gene: TRBD1
abundance: .
j_gene: TRBJ1-1
v_gene: TRBV5-1
CDR3nt: TGCGCCAGCAGCTTATCCGGGACAGGGTACCCTGAAGCTTTCTTT
CDR3aa: CASSLSGTGYPEAFF

d_gene: .
abundance: .
j_gene: TRBJ1-3
v_gene: TRBV7-2
CDR3nt: TGTGCCAGCAGCACGCGACAGTCTGGAAACACCATATATTTT
CDR3aa: CASSTRQSGNTIYF